A selection of T cell receptor beta chains follows, all from one sample in a study of blood T cells in healthy people across ages. One entry per CDR3 protein results from TCRdb running MiXCR on the 5' RACE reads. The data show 700,000 to 900,000 distinct CDR3 sequences, around half seen once. Sequencing used blood. These TCRs come from a man older than 75 in good health. Each CDR3 is given with its conserved first and last residue. D genes are given only for firm matches. Clone size is shown for a subset of rows, as once, few, many or a class of expanded clone.

clone size: NA
D gene: NA
V gene: TRBV15
CDR3 length: 15
J gene: TRBJ1-1
CDR3 DNA: TGTGCCACCAGCAGAGATCGGGGGGCCCTCACTGAAGCTTTCTTT
CDR3 protein: CATSRDRGALTEAFF

clone size: NA
D gene: NA
V gene: TRBV6-5
CDR3 length: 15
J gene: TRBJ2-1
CDR3 DNA: TGTGCCAGCAGTTACTCGCCCCCGGGGACCAATGAGCAGTTCTTC
CDR3 protein: CASSYSPPGTNEQFF

clone size: NA
D gene: NA
V gene: TRBV10-3
CDR3 length: 15
J gene: TRBJ2-7
CDR3 DNA: TGTGCCATCAGATGGGGAGGCGGGCCCTCCTACGAGCAGTACTTC
CDR3 protein: CAIRWGGGPSYEQYF

clone size: few
D gene: TRBD1
V gene: TRBV12-3/TRBV12-4
CDR3 length: 16
J gene: TRBJ1-1
CDR3 DNA: TGTGCCAGCAGTCCCAATCCGACAGGGATGAACACTGAAGCTTTCTTT
CDR3 protein: CASSPNPTGMNTEAFF

clone size: NA
D gene: TRBD2
V gene: TRBV12-3/TRBV12-4
CDR3 length: 15
J gene: TRBJ2-1
CDR3 DNA: TGTGCCAGCAGTTTAATGGCGGGAGGGAAAAATGAGCAGTTCTTC
CDR3 protein: CASSLMAGGKNEQFF

clone size: few
D gene: NA
V gene: TRBV2
CDR3 length: 15
J gene: TRBJ2-5
CDR3 DNA: TGTGCCAGCAGTGGGGGAGCTAGCAGAAAAGAGACCCAGTACTTC
CDR3 protein: CASSGGASRKETQYF

clone size: NA
D gene: NA
V gene: TRBV7-6
CDR3 length: 18
J gene: TRBJ2-6
CDR3 DNA: TGTGCCAGCAGCTTCGCGGGACAGCTGACCTCTGGGGCCAACGTCCTGACTTTC
CDR3 protein: CASSFAGQLTSGANVLTF

clone size: NA
D gene: NA
V gene: TRBV5-1
CDR3 length: 15
J gene: TRBJ1-2
CDR3 DNA: TGCGCCAGCAGCTTGGAGGGGGGCTCTCCTGGTGGCTACACCTTC
CDR3 protein: CASSLEGGSPGGYTF

clone size: NA
D gene: TRBD2
V gene: TRBV7-2
CDR3 length: 15
J gene: TRBJ2-5
CDR3 DNA: TGTGCCAGCAGCTTCCAGGGAGGGAACCAAGAGACCCGGTACTTC
CDR3 protein: CASSFQGGNQETRYF

clone size: once
D gene: NA
V gene: TRBV5-5
CDR3 length: 15
J gene: TRBJ2-1
CDR3 DNA: TGTGCCAGCAGAAAAGGCCGAGGGGACTACAATGAGCAGTTCTTC
CDR3 protein: CASRKGRGDYNEQFF

clone size: NA
D gene: NA
V gene: TRBV25-1
CDR3 length: 15
J gene: TRBJ2-1
CDR3 DNA: TGTGCCAGCGGGGGGCAACAGGTGGGCTACAATGGGCAGTTCTTC
CDR3 protein: CASGGQQVGYNGQFF

clone size: NA
D gene: NA
V gene: TRBV5-1
CDR3 length: 15
J gene: TRBJ1-1
CDR3 DNA: TGCGCCAGCAGCGGTACAGGGAATCTCGGGGAAAGAGCTTTCTTT
CDR3 protein: CASSGTGNLGERAFF

clone size: NA
D gene: TRBD2
V gene: TRBV7-9
CDR3 length: 15
J gene: TRBJ2-7
CDR3 DNA: TGTGCCAGCAGCCCCGGGGGGACCTCCCCCTACGAGCAGTACTTC
CDR3 protein: CASSPGGTSPYEQYF

clone size: once
D gene: TRBD1
V gene: TRBV2
CDR3 length: 16
J gene: TRBJ1-2
CDR3 DNA: TGTGCCAGCAGTTTCCTACAGGGGCCCCACGACTATGGCTACACCTTC
CDR3 protein: CASSFLQGPHDYGYTF

clone size: NA
D gene: NA
V gene: TRBV2
CDR3 length: 11
J gene: TRBJ2-7
CDR3 DNA: TGTGCCACGCAACGGGACTACGAGCAGTACTTC
CDR3 protein: CATQRDYEQYF

clone size: few
D gene: NA
V gene: TRBV20-1
CDR3 length: 14
J gene: TRBJ2-2
CDR3 DNA: TGCAGTGCTAGAGAGGGAATGGGCACCGGGGAGCTGTTTTTT
CDR3 protein: CSAREGMGTGELFF

clone size: once
D gene: NA
V gene: TRBV18
CDR3 length: 14
J gene: TRBJ2-7
CDR3 DNA: TGTGCCAGCTCCCCGGGGCAACAGGGCTACGAGCAGTACTTC
CDR3 protein: CASSPGQQGYEQYF

clone size: NA
D gene: NA
V gene: TRBV3-1
CDR3 length: 14
J gene: TRBJ1-6
CDR3 DNA: TGTGCCAGCAGCTCCCAAGGAAGTAATTCACCCCTCCACTTT
CDR3 protein: CASSSQGSNSPLHF

clone size: NA
D gene: TRBD2
V gene: TRBV5-1
CDR3 length: 13
J gene: TRBJ2-1
CDR3 DNA: TGCGCCGGCAGCACGACTAGCGGGTATGAGCAGTTCTTC
CDR3 protein: CAGSTTSGYEQFF

clone size: NA
D gene: NA
V gene: TRBV6-1
CDR3 length: 15
J gene: TRBJ2-7
CDR3 DNA: TGTGCCAGCAGTGAACTCCAGGCCAGCTCCTACGAGCAGTACTTC
CDR3 protein: CASSELQASSYEQYF

clone size: NA
D gene: NA
V gene: TRBV12-3/TRBV12-4
CDR3 length: 13
J gene: TRBJ2-5
CDR3 DNA: TGTGCCAGCACGATCCGGGGCCAAGAGACCCAGTACTTC
CDR3 protein: CASTIRGQETQYF

clone size: NA
D gene: NA
V gene: TRBV19
CDR3 length: 15
J gene: TRBJ2-3
CDR3 DNA: TGTGCCAGTTCTCTAGGGTTGCATAGCACAGATACGCAGTATTTT
CDR3 protein: CASSLGLHSTDTQYF

clone size: NA
D gene: TRBD2
V gene: TRBV10-3
CDR3 length: 18
J gene: TRBJ2-5
CDR3 DNA: TGTGCCATCAGTGATCCTATCGCGACTAGCGGAAACTACAATGAGCAGTACTTC
CDR3 protein: CAISDPIATSGNYNEQYF

clone size: NA
D gene: NA
V gene: TRBV11-2
CDR3 length: 14
J gene: TRBJ1-1
CDR3 DNA: TGTGCCAGCAGCCTCCGAAGGGAAAACCCTGAAGCTTTCTTT
CDR3 protein: CASSLRRENPEAFF

clone size: NA
D gene: NA
V gene: TRBV24-1
CDR3 length: 15
J gene: TRBJ2-7
CDR3 DNA: TGTGCCACCAGTGGACCGGGCCCCAGGGGCTACGAGCAGTACTTC
CDR3 protein: CATSGPGPRGYEQYF

clone size: NA
D gene: NA
V gene: TRBV5-5
CDR3 length: 14
J gene: TRBJ2-5
CDR3 DNA: TGTGCCAGCAGCTTGGGGCAGTGGGGGGAGACCCAGTACTTC
CDR3 protein: CASSLGQWGETQYF

clone size: NA
D gene: TRBD1
V gene: TRBV18
CDR3 length: 15
J gene: TRBJ2-5
CDR3 DNA: TGTGCCAGCTCACCCATGAAGGACAGGCGAGAGACCCAGTACTTC
CDR3 protein: CASSPMKDRRETQYF

clone size: NA
D gene: NA
V gene: TRBV19
CDR3 length: 17
J gene: TRBJ1-5
CDR3 DNA: TGTGCCAGTAGTATAGAGCAGGGTTTGAAAAGCAATCAGCCCCAGCATTTT
CDR3 protein: CASSIEQGLKSNQPQHF

clone size: NA
D gene: NA
V gene: TRBV20-1
CDR3 length: 13
J gene: TRBJ2-7
CDR3 DNA: TGCAGTGCGGCGGGAATAGCGGACAATGAGCAGTACTTC
CDR3 protein: CSAAGIADNEQYF

clone size: NA
D gene: TRBD2
V gene: TRBV24-1
CDR3 length: 18
J gene: TRBJ2-1
CDR3 DNA: TGTGCCACCAGTGATCAGCCTGGACTAGCGGGAGGATACAATGAGCAGTTCTTC
CDR3 protein: CATSDQPGLAGGYNEQFF

clone size: NA
D gene: TRBD1
V gene: TRBV24-1
CDR3 length: 15
J gene: TRBJ1-5
CDR3 DNA: TGTGCCACCAGTGATACTGGACAGGGGCCGAAGCCCCAGCATTTT
CDR3 protein: CATSDTGQGPKPQHF

clone size: few
D gene: NA
V gene: TRBV2
CDR3 length: 13
J gene: TRBJ2-7
CDR3 DNA: TGTGCCAGCAGACGGGACTCGTCCTCCGAGCAGTACTTC
CDR3 protein: CASRRDSSSEQYF

clone size: few
D gene: NA
V gene: TRBV5-1
CDR3 length: 16
J gene: TRBJ2-6
CDR3 DNA: TGCGCCAGCAGCCCGACCGTGCTCTCTGGGGCCAACGTCCTGACTTTC
CDR3 protein: CASSPTVLSGANVLTF

clone size: NA
D gene: TRBD1
V gene: TRBV2
CDR3 length: 13
J gene: TRBJ2-5
CDR3 DNA: TGTGCCTCTAACAGGGGGAGGCAAGAGACCCAGTACTTC
CDR3 protein: CASNRGRQETQYF

clone size: NA
D gene: TRBD1
V gene: TRBV20-1
CDR3 length: 14
J gene: TRBJ1-1
CDR3 DNA: TGCAGTGCTATCAACAGGGGGGGGGACACTGAAGCTTTCTTT
CDR3 protein: CSAINRGGDTEAFF

clone size: few
D gene: TRBD1
V gene: TRBV27
CDR3 length: 15
J gene: TRBJ1-2
CDR3 DNA: TGTGCCAGCAGTCCTCGGACAGGGCTGAACTATGGCTACACCTTC
CDR3 protein: CASSPRTGLNYGYTF

clone size: NA
D gene: NA
V gene: TRBV6-6
CDR3 length: 15
J gene: TRBJ2-3
CDR3 DNA: TGTGCCAGCATCGCCAGGGGACGCACGGGAGGATACGCGTATTTT
CDR3 protein: CASIARGRTGGYAYF

clone size: NA
D gene: NA
V gene: TRBV7-2
CDR3 length: 15
J gene: TRBJ2-1
CDR3 DNA: TGTGCCAGCAGCTTAGCAGTCCGCGTTTACAATGAGCAGTTCTTC
CDR3 protein: CASSLAVRVYNEQFF

clone size: few
D gene: NA
V gene: TRBV10-3
CDR3 length: 13
J gene: TRBJ2-1
CDR3 DNA: TGTGCCATCAGTGACCAAACTAGCAATGAGCAGTTCTTC
CDR3 protein: CAISDQTSNEQFF

clone size: NA
D gene: NA
V gene: TRBV3-1
CDR3 length: 15
J gene: TRBJ2-7
CDR3 DNA: TGTGCCAGCAGCCAGGTGACCAGCCCCTCCTACGAGCAGTACTTC
CDR3 protein: CASSQVTSPSYEQYF

clone size: NA
D gene: TRBD1
V gene: TRBV27
CDR3 length: 14
J gene: TRBJ1-2
CDR3 DNA: TGTGCCAGCAGTTCTCGAGGGACAGGGGACGGCTACACCTTC
CDR3 protein: CASSSRGTGDGYTF

clone size: NA
D gene: NA
V gene: TRBV29-1
CDR3 length: 11
J gene: TRBJ1-1
CDR3 DNA: TGCAGCGTGGCAGGGAATTCTGGAGCTTTCTTT
CDR3 protein: CSVAGNSGAFF

clone size: NA
D gene: NA
V gene: TRBV2
CDR3 length: 14
J gene: TRBJ2-7
CDR3 DNA: TGTGCCAGCAGTGAATATTGGAGCTCCTACGAGCAGTACTTC
CDR3 protein: CASSEYWSSYEQYF

clone size: NA
D gene: TRBD2
V gene: TRBV20-1
CDR3 length: 14
J gene: TRBJ2-3
CDR3 DNA: TGCAGTGCTGTCCTAGCGGCTTACACAGATACGCAGTATTTT
CDR3 protein: CSAVLAAYTDTQYF

clone size: NA
D gene: TRBD1
V gene: TRBV24-1
CDR3 length: 13
J gene: TRBJ1-2
CDR3 DNA: TGTGCCACCAGTGAGAGGACAGGCTATGGCTACACCTTC
CDR3 protein: CATSERTGYGYTF

clone size: NA
D gene: NA
V gene: TRBV4-2
CDR3 length: 14
J gene: TRBJ2-7
CDR3 DNA: TGTGTCAGCAGCCAAGAGGGTCGGCTCTACGAGCAGTACTTC
CDR3 protein: CVSSQEGRLYEQYF

clone size: NA
D gene: TRBD2
V gene: TRBV15
CDR3 length: 15
J gene: TRBJ2-1
CDR3 DNA: TGTGCCACCAGCAGAGATGGACTAGCGGGAGATGAGCAGTTCTTC
CDR3 protein: CATSRDGLAGDEQFF

clone size: few
D gene: NA
V gene: TRBV5-5
CDR3 length: 13
J gene: TRBJ2-7
CDR3 DNA: TGTGCCAGCAGCTTGGCCTGGGACTACGAGCAGTACTTC
CDR3 protein: CASSLAWDYEQYF

clone size: NA
D gene: TRBD1
V gene: TRBV29-1
CDR3 length: 15
J gene: TRBJ2-3
CDR3 DNA: TGCAGCGTTGAAGAGGGACAGGGGCTCACAGATACGCAGTATTTT
CDR3 protein: CSVEEGQGLTDTQYF

clone size: NA
D gene: NA
V gene: TRBV9
CDR3 length: 15
J gene: TRBJ2-3
CDR3 DNA: TGTGCCGGCAGCGTAGATAGGGTGAGGGCAGATACGCAGTATTTT
CDR3 protein: CAGSVDRVRADTQYF

clone size: NA
D gene: TRBD2
V gene: TRBV6-1
CDR3 length: 18
J gene: TRBJ2-1
CDR3 DNA: TGTGCCAGCAGTGGGACTAGCGGGAGAATGAAGGGCTACAATGAGCAGTTCTTC
CDR3 protein: CASSGTSGRMKGYNEQFF

clone size: many
D gene: TRBD2
V gene: TRBV7-9
CDR3 length: 19
J gene: TRBJ2-1
CDR3 DNA: TGTGCCAGCAGCTTAGGACTAGCGGGAGCAAAGGGGACCTACAATGAGCAGTTCTTC
CDR3 protein: CASSLGLAGAKGTYNEQFF

clone size: few
D gene: NA
V gene: TRBV5-1
CDR3 length: 11
J gene: TRBJ1-2
CDR3 DNA: TGCGCCAGCAGCTTTCAGGGCGCCTACACCTTC
CDR3 protein: CASSFQGAYTF

clone size: NA
D gene: NA
V gene: TRBV6-2/TRBV6-3
CDR3 length: 12
J gene: TRBJ2-5
CDR3 DNA: TGTGCCAGCAGTTCGGACGACAATGAGCAGTACTTC
CDR3 protein: CASSSDDNEQYF

clone size: few
D gene: NA
V gene: TRBV6-6
CDR3 length: 15
J gene: TRBJ2-5
CDR3 DNA: TGTGCCAGCAACCCTGCGGGGATTGGGTCGGGTGAGCAGTACTTC
CDR3 protein: CASNPAGIGSGEQYF